These 20 T cell receptor beta chains came from one sample sequenced in a study of blood T cell repertoires in COVID-19. The data were produced by immunoSEQ multiplex PCR, yet TCRdb's version contains in-frame clones alone and is incomplete. The sample consists of about 280,000 clones, over 75% of them appearing once. The specimen was peripheral blood. All receptors come from a human donor in a cohort sampled during active COVID-19.

This clone was seen a single time. J is TRBJ1-1 and V is TRBV5-1, with D perhaps TRBD1 (6 bases). V lost 8 bases and J 0 bases, leaving 11 bases between the germline ends. Per the germline V gene, CDR1 is SGHRS and CDR2 is YFSETQ. The CDR3 is made up of 13 amino acids. Written as DNA, the CDR3 is TGCGCCAGTACGACAGGACTGAACACTGAAGCTTTCTTT. This encodes CASTTGLNTEAFF.

The chain links TRBV27 to TRBJ2-1, with D tentatively TRBD2 (6 bases). CDR1 and CDR2 (germline): MNHEY, SMNVEV (reference sequence). Trimming took 1 base from V and 8 from J, leaving 15 bases between them. The CDR3 runs to 15 residues. CDR3 sequence (DNA): TGTGCCAGCAGTTTATTGGGTCGAACGGGGGATGAGCAGTTCTTC. Encoded protein: CASSLLGRTGDEQFF.

This chain connects TRBV10-3 to TRBJ1-2; 10 positions match TRBD1. V dropped 9 bases and J dropped 6; count of bases not matched to a gene: 1. The CDR3 consists of 11 residues. CDR1 and CDR2 from the germline V gene are ENHRY and SYGVKD. The CDR3 coding sequence is TGTGCCATAGGACAGGGGGATGGCTACACCTTC. Encoded protein: CAIGQGDGYTF.

V is TRBV4-1 and J is TRBJ2-1, with 9 bases matching TRBD1. The germline V gene encodes CDR1 MGHRA and CDR2 YSYEKL. J was trimmed by 9 bases and V by 1 base; bases with no gene match: 10. The CDR3 runs 16 residues. Here the CDR3 reads CASSQGGTGIAFEQFF. CDR3 nucleotide sequence: TGCGCCAGCAGCCAAGGGGGGACAGGGATCGCGTTTGAGCAGTTCTTC.

The gene calls are TRBV3-1 (or the pseudogene TRBV3-2) and TRBJ1-1; TRBD1 is a possible D gene (5 bases). CDR3 length: 14 residues. Trimming left V 5 bases short and J 7 bases short, with 17 bases between. Germline lookup yields CDR1 LGHDT and CDR2 YNNKEL (reference sequence). The CDR3 DNA follows: TGTGCCAGCAGCGATCGGGTAAGAAGGGGTGAAGCTTTCTTT. This gives the protein CASSDRVRRGEAFF.

The V call is TRBV7-9, the J call TRBJ2-7, with D maybe TRBD1 (7 bases). V was clipped by 3 bases and J by 2 bases, with 14 bases between them. This CDR3 contains 15 residues. Per germline, CDR1 SEHNR and CDR2 FQNEAQ (reference sequence). The CDR3 loop is CASSFSSRGAYEQYF. The DNA of the CDR3 is TGTGCCAGCAGCTTTTCTTCCAGGGGGGCCTACGAGCAGTACTTC.

The chain employs TRBV5-4 and TRBJ2-1; 12 bases are a match to TRBD2. With V trimmed by 4 bases and J by 7 bases, 12 bases remained unmatched. There are 17 residues in the CDR3. The germline CDR1 and CDR2 sequences are SGHNT and YYREEE (reference sequence). Here the CDR3 reads CASSAAGRLAGVNEQFF. The CDR3 bases are TGTGCCAGCAGCGCGGCTGGACGACTAGCGGGAGTAAATGAGCAGTTCTTC.

CDR3: CASSDEGYEQYF. The CDR3 coding sequence is TGCGCCAGCAGTGATGAGGGCTACGAGCAGTACTTC. V is TRBV10-2 and J is TRBJ2-7, with a weak D call TRBD2 (5 bases). Germline loops: CDR1 WSHSY, CDR2 SAAADI. The CDR3 consists of 12 residues. V shed 3 bases and J shed 3 bases, with 6 bases lying between them.

This chain connects TRBV9 to TRBJ2-1, with 8 bases lining up with TRBD2. Germline values: CDR1 SGDLS, CDR2 YYNGEE. V lost 4 bases to trimming and J lost 8 bases; unmatched junction nucleotides: 8. CDR3 length: 14 residues. The CDR3 here is CASSKPGTSYEQFF. For the CDR3, the DNA is TGTGCCAGCAGCAAACCCGGGACTAGTTATGAGCAGTTCTTC.

This clone was seen more than once but under ten times. The chain is built from TRBV20-1 and TRBJ2-2, with 8 positions matching TRBD2. The V gene's germline CDR1 is DFQATT and CDR2 SNEGSKA (reference sequence). J lost 4 bases, V lost 6 bases, and 16 bases had no gene match. There are 17 residues in the CDR3. The CDR3 nucleotides are TGCAGTGCCAGTGGGCGAGGGAGCGGGAGTTTCACCGGGGAGCTGTTTTTT. It encodes CSASGRGSGSFTGELFF.

CDR3 sequence reads: CASSPSTSGRDNTGELFF. CDR3 coding DNA: TGTGCCAGCAGCCCCTCAACTAGCGGGAGGGATAACACCGGGGAGCTGTTTTTT. This chain links TRBV6-2 or TRBV6-3 with TRBJ2-2; the match to TRBD2 covers 13 bases. The CDR3 contains 18 residues. J gave up 2 bases and V 6 bases, and 9 bases lay outside the gene matches. Germline CDR1 reads MNHEY; CDR2 reads SVGEGT.

The J gene is TRBJ2-3, the V gene TRBV3-1 (or the pseudogene TRBV3-2); no definite D call. V lost 1 base to trimming and J lost 4 bases, with 15 bases between them. Germline CDR1 and CDR2: LGHDT and YNNKEL (reference sequence). CDR3 size: 16 residues. The CDR3 DNA reads TGTGCCAGCAGCCAAGGTGGTAGCTTCGGCGCAGATACGCAGTATTTT. Translating gives CASSQGGSFGADTQYF.

The sample holds a few counts of this clone. The chain has TRBV7-9 and TRBJ1-4; D call uncertain. Germline V gives CDR1 SEHNR, CDR2 FQNEAQ (reference sequence). There are 14 residues in the CDR3. Trimming took 2 bases from V and 6 from J, leaving 10 bases between them. CDR3 bases: TGTGCCAGCAGCTTAAGGGAGGCGGATGAAAAACTGTTTTTT. It codes for CASSLREADEKLFF.

J is TRBJ2-7 and V is TRBV28; perhaps TRBD1 as D (6 bases). The CDR3 spans 14 residues. Germline CDR1 and CDR2: MDHEN and SYDVKM. V gave up 7 bases and J gave up 3 bases, with 16 bases separating them. The CDR3 spells CASTPGARLYEQYF. CDR3 coding DNA: TGTGCCAGCACCCCAGGGGCTAGGCTCTACGAGCAGTACTTC.

J is TRBJ1-1 and V is TRBV5-6; D perhaps matches TRBD1 (5 bases). CDR3 length: 14 amino acids. Germline loops: CDR1 SGHDT, CDR2 YYEEEE. Deletions cut 2 bases from V and 6 bases from J, with 14 bases between. In DNA, the CDR3 is TGTGCCAGCAGCTTTGGATATGGGACTTCTGAAGCTTTCTTT. Encoded protein: CASSFGYGTSEAFF.

In this sample, this clone turned up a few times. CDR3 coding DNA: TGTGCCAGCAGTGAATTCGCGGAGGAAGCTTTCTTT. This sequence encodes CASSEFAEEAFF. This chain links TRBV2 with TRBJ1-1; D not certain. The CDR3 sequence is 12 residues long. The V and J ends lost 2 bases and 8 bases respectively, with 9 bases between them. Germline V gene sequence: CDR1 SNHLY, CDR2 FYNNEI.

This clone was observed a few times. The rearrangement joins TRBV3-1 (or the pseudogene TRBV3-2) to TRBJ2-7; D uncertain. Germline V lookup: CDR1 LGHDT, CDR2 YNNKEL (reference sequence). This CDR3 region has 14 residues. V was cut by 0 bases and J by 5 bases, with 11 bases left in between. CDR3 bases: TGTGCCAGCAGCCAAGATGCGTTTCCCAACGAGCAGTACTTC. Its translation is CASSQDAFPNEQYF.

The chain recombines TRBV7-3 with TRBJ2-1; TRBD2 matches 10 bases. CDR1 and CDR2 (germline): SGHTA, FQGTGA. This CDR3 comprises 16 residues. V was pared by 5 bases and J by 2 bases, with 6 bases of the junction left unmatched. The CDR3 DNA is TGTGCCAGCAGCCGGATAGCGGGAGGCCCCTACAATGAGCAGTTCTTC. Its translation is CASSRIAGGPYNEQFF. Based on the CDR3 plus reference TRBV7-3 and TRBJ2-1, the full variable domain is GAGVSQTPSNKVTEKGKYVELRCDPISGHTALYWYRQSLGQGPEFLIYFQGTGAADDSGLPNDRFFAVRPEGSVSTLKIQRTERGDSAVYLCASSRIAGGPYNEQFFGPGTRLTVL.

The chain links TRBV5-1 to TRBJ2-7; D is uncertain. The ends were cut back, 3 bases at V and 0 bases at J, with 7 bases in the middle. Looked up from germline, CDR1 is SGHRS and CDR2 is YFSETQ. CDR3 length: 13 residues. CDR3 nucleotide sequence: TGCGCCAGCAGCTGGTACAGCTCCTACGAGCAGTACTTC. It translates to CASSWYSSYEQYF. Full variable domain (missing parts from reference TRBV5-1 and TRBJ2-7): KAGVTQTPRYLIKTRGQQVTLSCSPISGHRSVSWYQQTPGQGLQFLFEYFSETQRNKGNFPGRFSGRQFSNSRSEMNVSTLELGDSALYLCASSWYSSYEQYFGPGTRLTVT.

J is TRBJ2-3 and V is TRBV3-1 (or the pseudogene TRBV3-2); TRBD2 might be the D (6 bases). Germline assignment: CDR1 LGHDT and CDR2 YNNKEL (reference sequence). The CDR3 sequence is 17 residues long. V lost 4 bases and J 0 bases, leaving 17 bases between the germline ends. The DNA of the CDR3 is TGTGCCAGCAGCCCGGGTTCGGGGGTTGCTAGCACAGATACGCAGTATTTT. Its protein product is CASSPGSGVASTDTQYF.